The next 29 T cell receptor beta chains were all read from a single sample in a study of CD8+CD57+ T cells in acquired aplastic anemia. TCR beta VDJ and CDR3 were profiled, and genomic DNA was the template. TCRdb called the reads again in MiXCR, with one record for every CDR3 protein. The sample comprises 200,000 to 250,000 distinct CDR3 sequences, under 50% of which are singletons, and just under 20% rests with the top ten. Selection for sequencing was limited to patients who had shown CD8+CD57+ cell expansion by flow cytometry. Input material: sorted CD4+, CD8+, or CD8+CD57+ T cells (not recorded which) from PBMCs. All receptors come from a human donor with aplastic anemia.

In its sample, this clonotype was seen a few times. J is TRBJ1-6 and V is TRBV7-2; TRBD1 matches at 7 bases. Looked up from germline, CDR1 is SGHTA and CDR2 is FQGNSA. The J segment lost 7 bases and the V segment lost 5 bases, leaving 8 bases of the junction unmatched. This CDR3 is 15 amino acids long. CDR3 region: CASSRQEGANSPLHF. The CDR3 DNA follows: TGTGCCAGCAGCCGCCAGGAGGGGGCGAATTCACCCCTCCACTTT.

Notes on this clonotype: A much more abundant neighbour one base away suggests this may be a read error. The chain uses TRBV24-1 and TRBJ2-3; D perhaps matches TRBD2 (5 bases). Per the germline V gene, CDR1 is KGHDR and CDR2 is SFDVKD. V lost 6 bases, J lost 2 bases, and 8 bases lay in between. The CDR3 consists of 13 residues. The CDR3 reads CATSSEATDTQYF. The CDR3 DNA is TGTGCCACCAGTTCGGAGGCCACAGATACGCAGTATTTT.

Many counts were recorded for this clonotype. This sequence joins TRBV2 and TRBJ2-6; 7 bases are shared with TRBD1. The ends lost 6 bases at V and 2 bases at J; junction bases unmatched: 4. The CDR3 contains 15 residues. Germline-derived CDR1 and CDR2 are SNHLY and FYNNEI. The CDR3 bases are TGTGCCAGCAGCGTAGACAGGGCTGGGGCCAACGTCCTGACTTTC. Translation: CASSVDRAGANVLTF.

Ten or more counts support this clonotype. This chain uses TRBV4-1 with TRBJ1-1, with D perhaps matching TRBD1 (6 bases). V was pared by 3 bases and J by 4 bases, with 15 bases between. The CDR3 runs to 15 residues. CDR1 and CDR2 (germline): MGHRA, YSYEKL. DNA of the CDR3: TGCGCCAGCAGCCAGCAGGCAGGGGTTCCCACTGAAGCTTTCTTT. Its protein product is CASSQQAGVPTEAFF.

Concerning this clonotype: Being one base from a much bigger clone, this may be a read error. V gene TRBV12-3 or TRBV12-4 combines with J gene TRBJ2-2, with a possible D match to TRBD2 (5 bases). There are 14 residues in the CDR3. The CDR3 bases are TGTGCCAGCCTCCCGACGGTGAACACCGGGGAGCTGTCTTTT. This gives the protein CASLPTVNTGELSF.

Concerning this clonotype itself: The junction does not match germline at one end; this may be a read error. V usage is TRBV24-1 and J usage is TRBJ2-7; D might be TRBD1 (6 bases). CDR3 length: 13 amino acids. Germline CDR1 reads KGHDR; CDR2 reads SFDVKD. The CDR3 nucleotides read TGTGCCAGCAGTCCAGGGACAACCTACGAGCAGTACTTC. Its protein is CASSPGTTYEQYF.

At least ten counts were recorded for this clonotype. This rearrangement joins TRBV3-1 to TRBJ1-6; the D is unclear. The V end lost 0 bases, the J end lost 10 bases, and 7 bases lay between the germline ends. This CDR3 contains 13 residues. Germline lookup yields CDR1 LGHDT and CDR2 YNNKEL (reference sequence). CDR3 in amino acids: CASSQDRHSPLHF. DNA of the CDR3: TGTGCCAGCAGCCAAGACAGACACTCACCCCTCCACTTT.

Remarks on this clonotype: A much larger clone is a single base away; this may be a read error. The gene calls are TRBV10-3 and TRBJ1-5; a weak D match, TRBD1 (6 bases). Trimming pared 5 bases from V and 7 bases from J, leaving 12 bases between. The CDR3 sequence is 13 residues long. Germline-derived CDR1 and CDR2 are ENHRY and SYGVKD. CDR3 sequence (DNA): TGTGCCATCAGTACAGGGCAGGGACAGCCCCAGCATTTT. This sequence encodes CAISTGQGQPQHF.

This chain links TRBV7-9 with TRBJ1-4, with D hard to call. The CDR3 length is 15 residues. CDR1 is SEHNR and CDR2 is FQNEAQ in the germline V gene (reference sequence). Trimming pared 5 bases from V and 3 bases from J, leaving 13 bases between. The CDR3 reads CASSPKVGANEKLFF. CDR3 bases: TGTGCCAGCAGCCCTAAGGTTGGAGCTAATGAAAAACTGTTTTTT.

The sample holds many counts of this clonotype. The rearrangement links TRBV2 to TRBJ2-3; unclear D gene. The CDR3 totals 14 residues. Germline V gene sequence: CDR1 SNHLY, CDR2 FYNNEI. Trimming removed 4 bases from V and 3 bases from J, with 11 bases in between. The chain's CDR3 is CASSGAGETDTQYF. The CDR3 DNA sequence: TGTGCCAGCAGTGGGGCAGGAGAAACAGATACGCAGTATTTT.

The J gene is TRBJ2-7, the V gene TRBV7-2; TRBD2 is a possible D gene (5 bases). The V end was cut by 2 bases, the J end by 1 base, with 9 bases between. Germline-derived CDR1 and CDR2 are SGHTA and FQGNSA. This CDR3 is built from 14 residues. In nucleotides, the CDR3 is TGTGCCAGCAGCTTATCGGGGATGTCCTACGAGCAGTACTTC. Protein sequence: CASSLSGMSYEQYF.

The rearrangement joins TRBV7-9 to TRBJ2-1, with D possibly TRBD1 on 6 matching bases. Germline loops: CDR1 SEHNR, CDR2 FQNEAQ (reference sequence). With 5 bases removed from V and 9 bases from J, the gap between germline ends came to 11 bases. This CDR3 has 12 amino acids. CDR3 in amino acids: CASSQTGREQFF. For the CDR3, the DNA is TGTGCCAGCAGCCAAACAGGGCGTGAGCAGTTCTTC.

J is TRBJ2-3 and V is TRBV19; D remains ambiguous. The CDR3 has 13 residues. Germline CDR1 LNHDA, CDR2 SQIVND (reference sequence). V lost 5 bases and J 3 bases, leaving 9 bases between the germline ends. The CDR3 loop is CASSYTLTDTQYF. CDR3 bases: TGTGCCAGTAGTTACACCTTGACAGATACGCAGTATTTT. Variable domain in full (rest from reference TRBV19 and TRBJ2-3): DGGITQSPKYLFRKEGQNVTLSCEQNLNHDAMYWYRQDPGQGLRLIYYSQIVNDFQKGDIAEGYSVSREKKESFPLTVTSAQKNPTAFYLCASSYTLTDTQYFGPGTRLTVL.

This clonotype came up a few times. The rearrangement joins TRBV16 to TRBJ1-2; possible D gene TRBD1, 5 bases. Trimming stripped 4 bases from V and 7 bases from J, with 13 bases between. This CDR3 comprises 13 residues. Germline V gives CDR1 KGHSY, CDR2 FQNENV. The CDR3 here is CASSPWGGRGYTF. CDR3 nucleotide sequence: TGTGCCAGCAGCCCTTGGGGGGGTCGTGGCTACACCTTC. Full variable domain (remainder filled in from reference TRBV16 and TRBJ1-2): GEEVAQTPKHLVRGEGQKAKLYCAPIKGHSYVFWYQQVLKNEFKFLISFQNENVFDETGMPKERFSAKCLPNSPCSLEIQATKLEDSAVYFCASSPWGGRGYTFGSGTRLTVV.

The V call is TRBV24-1, the J call TRBJ2-5, with 7 bases lining up with TRBD2. Trimming took 7 bases from V and 5 from J; bases not matched to a gene: 6. The CDR3 is 13 amino acids. Per the germline V gene, CDR1 is KGHDR and CDR2 is SFDVKD. Here the CDR3 DNA reads TGTGCCACCAGCTTAGCGGGTGGCGAGACCCAGTACTTC. Translation gives CATSLAGGETQYF.

The chain combines TRBV9 with TRBJ1-1, with D tentatively TRBD1 (6 bases). Per the germline V gene, CDR1 is SGDLS and CDR2 is YYNGEE. The CDR3 is made up of 14 amino acids. The ends were cut back, 2 bases at V and 1 base at J, with 9 bases in the middle. The CDR3 sequence: CASSVLGGNTEAFF. DNA for the CDR3: TGTGCCAGCAGCGTCCTAGGGGGGAACACTGAAGCTTTCTTT.

Concerning this clonotype itself: One base away lies a much larger clone, so this may be a sequencing read error. The chain couples TRBV14 to TRBJ1-1, with TRBD1 matching 7 bases. The ends lost 4 bases at V and 1 base at J; junction bases unmatched: 9. The V gene's germline CDR1 is SGHDN and CDR2 FVKESK. The CDR3 is 16 residues long. The CDR3 region is CASSLRGPETNTEAFF. The CDR3 bases are TGTGCCAGCAGCCTTAGGGGGCCAGAGACGAACACTGAAGCTTTCTTT.

The rearrangement joins TRBV15 to TRBJ2-1, with 7 bases aligning to TRBD1. V shed 1 base, J shed 5 bases, and the junction held 5 bases outside the gene matches. Germline V lookup: CDR1 LNHNV, CDR2 YYDKDF (reference sequence). The CDR3 runs to 15 residues. The CDR3 DNA reads as TGTGCCACCAGCAGAGGTAGGGGGCCGGACAATGAGCAGTTCTTC. This translates into CATSRGRGPDNEQFF.

This clonotype has a count of ten or more. V usage is TRBV19 and J usage is TRBJ1-6; the match to TRBD1 covers 11 bases. This CDR3 comprises 16 residues. V dropped 5 bases and J dropped 5; count of bases not matched to a gene: 5. Germline V CDR1 and CDR2: LNHDA, SQIVND (reference sequence). The CDR3 sequence is CASSSDRGLNNSPLHF. Here the CDR3 DNA reads TGTGCCAGTAGTTCGGACAGGGGGCTAAATAATTCACCCCTCCACTTT.

This clonotype was observed many times. This chain joins TRBV5-8 and TRBJ1-4, with D possibly TRBD1 on 5 matching bases. Germline CDR1 is SGHTS and CDR2 is YDEGEE. The CDR3 loop spans 14 amino acids. V was pared by 1 base and J by 6 bases, with 10 bases between. CDR3 sequence (DNA): TGTGCCAGCAGCTTGACCGGGGACCATGAAAAACTGTTTTTT. Encoded protein: CASSLTGDHEKLFF. The full variable domain, with the rest looked up from reference TRBV5-8 and TRBJ1-4, is EAGVTQSPTHLIKTRGQQATLRCSPISGHTSVYWYQQALGLGLQFLLWYDEGEERNRGNFPPRFSGRQFPNYSSELNVNALELEDSALYLCASSLTGDHEKLFFGSGTQLSVL.

This clonotype was seen just once. Relative to the germline gene, one junction end is altered; a read error may explain this. The chain combines TRBV2 with TRBJ2-3; D uncertain. The germline V gene encodes CDR1 SNHLY and CDR2 FYNNEI. This CDR3 has 11 amino acids. The CDR3 sequence is CASSDPHTQYF. CDR3 nucleotides: TGCGCCAGCAGTGACCCCCATACGCAGTATTTT.

The V gene is TRBV20-1, the J gene TRBJ1-5; no clear D gene. The CDR3 is 17 residues long. Trimming left V 0 bases short and J 2 bases short, with 17 bases between. The germline gives CDR1 DFQATT, CDR2 SNEGSKA (reference sequence). The DNA for the CDR3 is TGCAGTGCTAGAGACTCAAGAACAACCACAGGCAATCAGCCCCAGCATTTT. Translating gives CSARDSRTTTGNQPQHF.

V gene TRBV10-3 combines with J gene TRBJ2-5, with TRBD2 identical over 9 bases. Germline lookup yields CDR1 ENHRY and CDR2 SYGVKD. Unmatched junction bases numbered 3, after V lost 8 bases and J lost 5 bases. The CDR3 runs 12 residues. The DNA for the CDR3 is TGTGCCATCGGGAGCGGGGGGGAGACCCAGTACTTC. Translating it yields CAIGSGGETQYF.

The V and J genes are TRBV7-6 and TRBJ1-2; D possibly corresponds to TRBD1 (6 bases). Trimming removed 4 bases from V and 2 bases from J, with 14 bases in between. This CDR3 region has 15 residues. CDR1 and CDR2 (germline): SGHVS, FNYEAQ. This chain's CDR3 is CASSSTGYLNYGYTF. CDR3 sequence (DNA): TGTGCCAGCAGCTCAACAGGGTATCTGAACTATGGCTACACCTTC.

This clonotype showed up just once. The chain carries TRBV5-6 and TRBJ1-5, with D tentatively TRBD1 (5 bases). This CDR3 has 12 residues. Germline loops: CDR1 SGHDT, CDR2 YYEEEE. The V and J ends lost 0 bases and 10 bases respectively, with 8 bases between them. The CDR3 is CASSLAGLPQHF. The CDR3 nucleotides are TGTGCCAGCAGCTTGGCAGGGCTCCCCCAGCATTTT.

This clonotype was detected many times. V is TRBV7-9 and J is TRBJ1-5, with 9 positions matching TRBD1. Looked up from germline, CDR1 is SEHNR and CDR2 is FQNEAQ (reference sequence). The CDR3 is made up of 14 amino acids. Trimming took 3 bases from V and 7 from J; bases not matched to a gene: 4. CDR3 residues: CASSLTGGWQPQHF. CDR3 nucleotide sequence: TGTGCCAGCAGCTTGACAGGGGGGTGGCAGCCCCAGCATTTT.

This clonotype has just a few counts. The chain uses TRBV18 and TRBJ1-1, with D possibly TRBD1 on 6 matching bases. Trimming took off 1 base at V and 7 bases at J, with 10 bases between the two ends. Germline CDR1 is KGHSH and CDR2 is LQKENI. This CDR3 spans 13 amino acids. The CDR3 DNA is TGTGCCAGCTCACCACTCCGGACAGATGAAGCTTTCTTT. It specifies CASSPLRTDEAFF.

The rearrangement links TRBV9 to TRBJ2-5; D possibly matches TRBD1 or TRBD2 (5 bases each). There are 14 residues in the CDR3. V lost 4 bases to trimming and J lost 3 bases, with 13 bases between them. CDR1 is SGDLS, CDR2 YYNGEE, per germline. The CDR3 here is CASSLTGLEETQYF. CDR3 nucleotides: TGTGCCAGCAGCTTAACGGGGCTAGAAGAGACCCAGTACTTC.

The chain joins TRBV5-6 to TRBJ1-2; D not certain. V was trimmed by 2 bases and J by 3 bases, leaving 5 bases between them. The CDR3 runs to 12 residues. CDR1 and CDR2 (germline): SGHDT, YYEEEE. DNA of the CDR3: TGTGCCAGCAGCTTAGCGCACTATGGCTACACCTTC. Its protein product is CASSLAHYGYTF.